At least ten counts were recorded for the clone carrying this T cell receptor beta chain. This CDR3 is 15 amino acids long. Germline trimming cut 7 bases from V and 5 bases from J; bases unmatched to any gene: 9. Germline CDR1 and CDR2: MDHEN and SYDVKM. The sample belongs to a study of CD8 T cells in ankylosing spondylitis. Quantitative 5'-RACE was performed with molecular barcodes, and it yielded the TCR beta libraries. In TCRdb, the 5' RACE reads were re-called with MiXCR into one record per CDR3 protein. The table lists roughly 280,000 distinct CDR3 sequences, 20% of them singletons, with less than 9.5% in the top ten.

This clonotype originated in a male donor with ankylosing spondylitis or in good health (not recorded which). The chain combines TRBV28 with TRBJ1-5; 9 nucleotides match TRBD1. Material for sequencing was blood, either unsorted or a sorted T cell fraction (not recorded which). The CDR3 sequence is CASNAGTGWDQPQHF. The CDR3 DNA is TGTGCCAGCAATGCTGGGACAGGGTGGGATCAGCCCCAGCATTTT.